A single sample is the source of the 17 T cell receptor beta chains below, sequenced in a study of regulatory T cells in long-lasting Graves disease. Arm-PCR with iRepertoire HTBI primers amplified the CDR3 regions for these TCR beta libraries. TCRdb used MiXCR to reprocess the multiplex PCR reads, holding one entry per CDR3 protein. Here the sample spans around 430,000 distinct CDR3 sequences, 22% being singletons. Time point given: persistent/refractory GD, antithyroid drugs over 5 years with positive TRAb. Extracted RNA from PBMCs served as the source of the TCR library. Here the sequenced sample was peripheral blood mononuclear cells (PBMCs), taken when the disease was refractory, from a patient treated with antithyroid drugs. The receptors stem from a female donor with Graves disease.

This clonotype has a handful of counts. This chain uses TRBV16 with TRBJ1-1; D is undetermined. The CDR3 consists of 14 residues. Trimming removed 0 bases at V and 1 base at J, with 6 bases between. CDR1 is KGHSY, CDR2 FQNENV, per germline. The CDR3 nucleotides read TGTGCCAGCAGCCAATCGGTGGCGAACACTGAAGCTTTCTTT. It encodes CASSQSVANTEAFF.

In this sample, this clonotype turned up a few times. Written as DNA, the CDR3 is TGTGCCAGCAGTTACGGTTCTAGCGGGAGCTCTACCTACGAGCAGTACTTC. This gives the protein CASSYGSSGSSTYEQYF. The rearrangement uses TRBV6-5 and TRBJ2-7, with TRBD2 identical over 10 bases. V lost 2 bases, J lost 2 bases, and 9 bases stayed unmatched. This CDR3 has 17 residues. Germline CDR1 and CDR2: MNHEY and SVGAGI.

The chain recombines TRBV4-3 with TRBJ1-4; maybe TRBD1 (5 bases). The ends were cut back, 3 bases at V and 0 bases at J, with 11 bases in the middle. This CDR3 contains 16 residues. Per germline, CDR1 LGHNA and CDR2 YSLEER. The CDR3 region has the DNA TGCGCCAGCAGCCATGGACATCCCGCAACTAATGAAAAACTGTTTTTT. Residues: CASSHGHPATNEKLFF.

This chain joins TRBV7-3 and TRBJ2-3; 12 bases are a match to TRBD2. V shed 1 base, J shed 0 bases, and the junction held 2 bases outside the gene matches. Germline V gene sequence: CDR1 SGHTA, CDR2 FQGTGA. This CDR3 comprises 17 residues. The CDR3 DNA reads as TGTGCCAGCAGCTTAAGGACTAGCGGGGACAGCACAGATACGCAGTATTTT. Protein sequence: CASSLRTSGDSTDTQYF.

The chain employs TRBV20-1 and TRBJ2-7; D is ambiguous. The germline V gene has CDR1 DFQATT and CDR2 SNEGSKA (reference sequence). V was cut by 5 bases and J by 1 base, with 15 bases left in between. This CDR3 is built from 14 residues. The CDR3 nucleotides are TGCAGTGCTCCCTGGATGGCTGATTCCTACGAGCAGTACTTC. Translating gives CSAPWMADSYEQYF.

This clonotype was counted at least ten times. The chain joins TRBV2 to TRBJ2-7, with 7 bases lining up with TRBD1. J was trimmed by 3 bases and V by 8 bases; bases with no gene match: 7. Germline CDR1 SNHLY, CDR2 FYNNEI. The CDR3 consists of 13 residues. The CDR3 DNA reads as TGTGCCAGCGTAAGGAACAGGGGCTACGAGCAGTACTTC. Translated: CASVRNRGYEQYF. Complete variable domain (other parts from reference TRBV2 and TRBJ2-7): EPEVTQTPSHQVTQMGQEVILRCVPISNHLYFYWYRQILGQKVEFLVSFYNNEISEKSEIFDDQFSVERPDGSNFTLKIRSTKLEDSAMYFCASVRNRGYEQYFGPGTRLTVT.

This clonotype was found a few times. The rearrangement joins TRBV9 to TRBJ1-1; D possibly corresponds to TRBD1 (5 bases). V was cut by 2 bases and J by 6 bases, with 14 bases left in between. This CDR3 region has 14 residues. In germline, CDR1 is SGDLS, CDR2 YYNGEE. This chain's CDR3 is CASSVGGDRAEAFF. CDR3 in DNA: TGTGCCAGCAGCGTGGGAGGGGACCGGGCTGAAGCTTTCTTT.

This clonotype was recorded a few times. V usage is TRBV27 and J usage is TRBJ1-4, with D uncertain. Per germline, CDR1 MNHEY and CDR2 SMNVEV (reference sequence). CDR3 length equals 14 residues. Trimming took off 2 bases at V and 5 bases at J, with 9 bases between the two ends. CDR3 residues: CASSLVGKNEKLFF. CDR3 bases: TGTGCCAGCAGTTTAGTGGGGAAGAATGAAAAACTGTTTTTT.

The table lists this clonotype with many counts. Written as DNA, the CDR3 is TGCAGCGTTGATAGTGGGTCAACTAATGAAAAACTGTTTTTT. The encoded protein is CSVDSGSTNEKLFF. The chain uses TRBV29-1 and TRBJ1-4; D unclear. The CDR3 totals 14 residues. The V gene's germline CDR1 is SQVTM and CDR2 ANQGSEA. V lost 3 bases to trimming and J lost 0 bases, with 8 bases between them.

This clonotype was recorded many times. The CDR3 nucleotides read TGTGCCAGCAGTTCCCGACAGGGCTATGGCTACACCTTC. This sequence encodes CASSSRQGYGYTF. This chain joins TRBV27 and TRBJ1-2, with 7 nucleotides matching TRBD1. Germline V lookup: CDR1 MNHEY, CDR2 SMNVEV (reference sequence). CDR3 length equals 13 residues. V dropped 4 bases and J dropped 4; count of bases not matched to a gene: 3.

V usage is TRBV9 and J usage is TRBJ2-7; 7 positions agree with TRBD2. Germline V lookup: CDR1 SGDLS, CDR2 YYNGEE. Trimming removed 0 bases from V and 1 base from J; junction bases left unmatched: 4. The CDR3 runs to 15 residues. This chain's CDR3 is CASSVDTSESYEQYF. The CDR3 DNA reads as TGTGCCAGCAGCGTAGATACTAGCGAGTCCTACGAGCAGTACTTC. The full variable domain, with the rest looked up from reference TRBV9 and TRBJ2-7, is DSGVTQTPKHLITATGQRVTLRCSPRSGDLSVYWYQQSLDQGLQFLIQYYNGEERAKGNILERFSAQQFPDLHSELNLSSLELGDSALYFCASSVDTSESYEQYFGPGTRLTVT.

This clonotype came up many times. The V and J genes are TRBV12-3 or TRBV12-4 and TRBJ2-6; 7 positions match TRBD1. V was clipped by 5 bases and J by 0 bases; unmatched bases: 4. The CDR3 is made up of 16 amino acids. For the CDR3, the DNA is TGTGCCAGCAGTCCGACAGGGAGCTCTGGGGCCAACGTCCTGACTTTC. It specifies CASSPTGSSGANVLTF.

V gene TRBV19 combines with J gene TRBJ1-1; tentative D call: TRBD1 (5 bases). Trimming took 8 bases from V and 7 from J, leaving 23 bases between them. CDR3 size: 15 residues. CDR1 is LNHDA, CDR2 SQIVND, per germline (reference sequence). Here the CDR3 reads CASHTGASGAGEAFF. CDR3 DNA sequence: TGTGCCAGTCACACCGGGGCCTCCGGGGCTGGTGAAGCTTTCTTT.

This clonotype was seen a few times. This CDR3 reads CSVVREAYEQYF. The DNA for the CDR3 is TGCAGCGTTGTACGGGAGGCCTACGAGCAGTACTTC. The V and J genes are TRBV29-1 and TRBJ2-7; TRBD2 matches at 7 bases. The J segment lost 2 bases and the V segment lost 4 bases, leaving 2 bases of the junction unmatched. The CDR3 runs to 12 residues. Germline V gene lookup returns CDR1 SQVTM and CDR2 ANQGSEA.

This clonotype was seen many times. V and J are TRBV11-1 and TRBJ2-5; a possible D gene is TRBD2 (6 bases). The germline CDR1 and CDR2 sequences are SGHAT and FQDESV (reference sequence). The V end was cut by 3 bases, the J end by 2 bases, with 16 bases between. CDR3 length: 16 amino acids. The chain's CDR3 is CASSFYPGVVQETQYF. In nucleotides, the CDR3 is TGTGCCAGCAGCTTCTATCCGGGAGTCGTACAAGAGACCCAGTACTTC.

This clonotype was seen repeatedly, ten times or more. The chain employs TRBV2 and TRBJ2-5; D is uncertain. The CDR3 consists of 15 residues. With 5 bases removed from V and 5 bases from J, the gap between germline ends came to 18 bases. Germline V lookup: CDR1 SNHLY, CDR2 FYNNEI. The DNA of the CDR3 is TGTGCCAGCAGTCCCACGGTTCTGGTGCGGGAGACCCAGTACTTC. It specifies CASSPTVLVRETQYF.

The chain carries TRBV6-1 and TRBJ2-3, with D possibly matching TRBD1 (5 bases). From germline, CDR1 is MNHNS and CDR2 SASEGT. The CDR3 sequence is 13 residues long. V dropped 6 bases and J dropped 3 bases, with 10 bases sitting between them. CDR3 bases: TGTGCCAGCAGCCTGACAGATACAGATACGCAGTATTTT. Residues: CASSLTDTDTQYF.